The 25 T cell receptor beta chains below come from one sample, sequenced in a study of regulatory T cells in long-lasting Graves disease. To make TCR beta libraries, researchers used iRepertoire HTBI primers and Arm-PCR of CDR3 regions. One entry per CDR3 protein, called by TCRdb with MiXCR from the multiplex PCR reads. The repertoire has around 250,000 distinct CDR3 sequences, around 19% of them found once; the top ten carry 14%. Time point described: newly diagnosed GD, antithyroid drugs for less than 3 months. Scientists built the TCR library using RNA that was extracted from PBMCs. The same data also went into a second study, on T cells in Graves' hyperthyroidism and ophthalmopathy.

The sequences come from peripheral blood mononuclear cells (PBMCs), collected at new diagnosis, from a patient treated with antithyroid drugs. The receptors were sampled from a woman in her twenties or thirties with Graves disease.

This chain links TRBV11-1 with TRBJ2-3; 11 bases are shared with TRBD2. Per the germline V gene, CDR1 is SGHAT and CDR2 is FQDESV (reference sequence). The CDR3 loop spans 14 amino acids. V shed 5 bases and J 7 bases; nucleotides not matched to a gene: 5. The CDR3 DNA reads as TGTGCCAGCAGCCGGACTAGCGGGTGGAATACGCAGTATTTT. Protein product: CASSRTSGWNTQYF.

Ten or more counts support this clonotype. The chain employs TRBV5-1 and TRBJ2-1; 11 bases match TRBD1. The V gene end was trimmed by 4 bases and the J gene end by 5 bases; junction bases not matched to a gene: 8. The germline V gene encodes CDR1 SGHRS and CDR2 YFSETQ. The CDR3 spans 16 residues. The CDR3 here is CASSREGQGVNNEQFF. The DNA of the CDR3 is TGCGCCAGCAGCCGTGAGGGACAGGGGGTCAACAATGAGCAGTTCTTC.

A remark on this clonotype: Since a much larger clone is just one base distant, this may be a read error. Here the CDR3 reads CASSLFSPIAEAFF. The DNA of the CDR3 is TGTGCCAGCAGCTTATTTTCGCCGATCGCTGAAGCTTTCTTT. The chain employs TRBV7-9 and TRBJ1-1, with D unclear. The V and J ends lost 2 bases and 6 bases respectively, with 13 bases between them. Germline V CDR1 and CDR2: SEHNR, FQNEAQ (reference sequence). CDR3 size: 14 residues. The whole variable domain, remainder taken from reference TRBV7-9 and TRBJ1-1, is DTGVSQNPRHKITKRGQNVTFRCDPISEHNRLYWYRQTLGQGPEFLTYFQNEAQLEKSRLLSDRFSAERPKGSFSTLEIQRTEQGDSAMYLCASSLFSPIAEAFFGQGTRLTVV.

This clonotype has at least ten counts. CDR3 sequence (DNA): TGCAGTGCTCCCGGACCCGAGTTGTCAGAGACCCAGTACTTC. Its translation is CSAPGPELSETQYF. The chain couples TRBV20-1 to TRBJ2-5; D is unresolved. This CDR3 region has 14 residues. V was pared by 5 bases and J by 4 bases, with 17 bases between. Germline V lookup: CDR1 DFQATT, CDR2 SNEGSKA (reference sequence).

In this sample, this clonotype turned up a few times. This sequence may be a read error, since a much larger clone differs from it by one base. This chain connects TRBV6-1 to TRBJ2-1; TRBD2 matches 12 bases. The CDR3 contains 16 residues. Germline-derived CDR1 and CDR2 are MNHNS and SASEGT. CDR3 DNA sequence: TGTGCCAGCAGTCCTCTCCGGACTAGCGGGGATTATATATCGATCTTC. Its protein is CASSPLRTSGDYISIF.

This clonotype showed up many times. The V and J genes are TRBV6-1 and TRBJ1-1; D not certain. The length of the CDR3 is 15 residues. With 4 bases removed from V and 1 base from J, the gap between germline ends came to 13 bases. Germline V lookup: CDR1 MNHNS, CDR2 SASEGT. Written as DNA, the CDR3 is TGTGCCAGCAGTGTCTCCCGGGTGGGGAACACTGAAGCTTTCTTT. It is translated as CASSVSRVGNTEAFF.

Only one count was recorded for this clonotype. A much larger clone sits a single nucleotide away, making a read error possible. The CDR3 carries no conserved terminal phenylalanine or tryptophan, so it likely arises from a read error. Here the CDR3 reads CASSHRRGSYEQYL. In DNA form, the CDR3 reads TGTGCCAGTAGTCATCGAAGGGGGTCCTACGAGCAGTACCTC. The chain carries TRBV19 and TRBJ2-7; possible D gene TRBD1, 6 bases. The V gene lost 5 bases and the J gene lost 1 base, with 12 bases spanning the gap. This CDR3 is 14 amino acids long. Germline loops: CDR1 LNHDA, CDR2 SQIVND (reference sequence).

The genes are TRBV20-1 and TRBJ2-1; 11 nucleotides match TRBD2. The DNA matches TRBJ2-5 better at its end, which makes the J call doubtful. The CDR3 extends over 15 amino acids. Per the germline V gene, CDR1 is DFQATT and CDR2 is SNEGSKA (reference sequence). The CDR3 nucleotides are TGCAGTGCTAGAGTAGCGGGGGGGGCGTCGGAGACCCAGTACTTC. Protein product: CSARVAGGASETQYF.

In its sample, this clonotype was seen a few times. For the CDR3, the DNA is TGTGCCATCAGTGAGTCGAACCTCGGGAACTATGGCTACACCTTC. Translation: CAISESNLGNYGYTF. The chain is built from TRBV10-3 and TRBJ1-2; D gene ambiguous. V was trimmed by 0 bases and J by 2 bases, leaving 10 bases between them. This CDR3 region has 15 residues. Germline V CDR1 and CDR2: ENHRY, SYGVKD.

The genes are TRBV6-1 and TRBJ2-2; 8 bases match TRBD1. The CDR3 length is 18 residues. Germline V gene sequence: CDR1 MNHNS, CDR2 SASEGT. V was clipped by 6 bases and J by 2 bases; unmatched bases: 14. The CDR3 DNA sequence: TGTGCCAGCAGCTCCAAGACCGGGACAGGCCTTAACACCGGGGAGCTGTTTTTT. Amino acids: CASSSKTGTGLNTGELFF.

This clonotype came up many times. CDR3 in DNA: TGTGCCAGCAGTACCCGGAGGACAGGCAACCGGCCCAAAAACATTCAGTACTTC. It is translated as CASSTRRTGNRPKNIQYF. The rearrangement uses TRBV6-1 and TRBJ2-4; TRBD1 aligns across 7 bases. Trimming at V came to 5 bases and at J to 2 bases, leaving 15 bases not matched to a gene. The CDR3 length is 18 residues. The germline V gene has CDR1 MNHNS and CDR2 SASEGT.

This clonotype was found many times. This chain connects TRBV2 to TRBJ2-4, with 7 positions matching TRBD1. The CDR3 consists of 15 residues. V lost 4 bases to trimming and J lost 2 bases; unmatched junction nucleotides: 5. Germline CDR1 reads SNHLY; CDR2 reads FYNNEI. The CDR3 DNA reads TGTGCCAGCAGTGGGGCGACAGGGCCCAAAAACATTCAGTACTTC. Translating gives CASSGATGPKNIQYF.

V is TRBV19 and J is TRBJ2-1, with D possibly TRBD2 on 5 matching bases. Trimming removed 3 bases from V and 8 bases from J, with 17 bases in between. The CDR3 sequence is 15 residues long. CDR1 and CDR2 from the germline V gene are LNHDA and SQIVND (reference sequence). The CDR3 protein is CASSISRGVVDEQFF. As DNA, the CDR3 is TGTGCCAGTAGTATTAGTCGGGGAGTGGTGGATGAGCAGTTCTTC.

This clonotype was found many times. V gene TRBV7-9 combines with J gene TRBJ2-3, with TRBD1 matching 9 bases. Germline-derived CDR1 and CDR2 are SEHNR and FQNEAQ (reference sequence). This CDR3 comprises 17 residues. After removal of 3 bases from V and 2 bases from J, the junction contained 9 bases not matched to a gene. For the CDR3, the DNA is TGTGCCAGCAGCTTCGACAGGGGGAGAAGAACCACAGATACGCAGTATTTT. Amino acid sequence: CASSFDRGRRTTDTQYF.

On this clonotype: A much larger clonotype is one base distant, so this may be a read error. The CDR3 reads CASSTGTVSGNTIYF. The CDR3 DNA reads as TGTGCCAGCTCAACCGGGACAGTCTCTGGAAACACCATATATTTT. The chain employs TRBV18 and TRBJ1-3; 7 nucleotides line up with TRBD1. From germline, CDR1 is KGHSH and CDR2 LQKENI. This CDR3 region has 15 residues. The J segment lost 0 bases and the V segment lost 5 bases, leaving 4 bases of the junction unmatched.

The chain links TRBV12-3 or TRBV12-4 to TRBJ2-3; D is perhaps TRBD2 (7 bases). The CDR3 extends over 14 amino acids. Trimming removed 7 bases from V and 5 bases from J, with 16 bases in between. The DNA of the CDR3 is TGTGCCAGCACCTGGGGGGGGGCCGAAGATACGCAGTATTTT. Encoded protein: CASTWGGAEDTQYF.

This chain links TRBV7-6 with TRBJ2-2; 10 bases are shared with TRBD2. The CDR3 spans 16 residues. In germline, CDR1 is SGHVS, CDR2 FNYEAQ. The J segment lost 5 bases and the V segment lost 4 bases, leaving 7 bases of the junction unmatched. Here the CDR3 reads CASSSTSGNPTGELFF. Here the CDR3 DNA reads TGTGCCAGCAGCTCAACTAGCGGGAACCCAACCGGGGAGCTGTTTTTT.

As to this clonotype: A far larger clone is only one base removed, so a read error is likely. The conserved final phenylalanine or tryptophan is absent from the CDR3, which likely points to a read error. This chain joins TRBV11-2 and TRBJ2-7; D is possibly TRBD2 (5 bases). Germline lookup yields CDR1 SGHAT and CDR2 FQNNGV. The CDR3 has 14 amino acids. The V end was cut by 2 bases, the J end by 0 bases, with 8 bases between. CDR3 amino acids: CASSLHRDSYEQYL. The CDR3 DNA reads TGTGCCAGCAGCTTACACCGGGACTCCTACGAGCAGTACTTA.

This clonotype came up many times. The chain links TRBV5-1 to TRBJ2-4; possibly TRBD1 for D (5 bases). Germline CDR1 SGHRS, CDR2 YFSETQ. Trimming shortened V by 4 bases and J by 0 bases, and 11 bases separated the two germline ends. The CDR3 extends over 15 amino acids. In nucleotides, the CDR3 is TGCGCCAGCAGCCCCGGACACTTAGCCAAAAACATTCAGTACTTC. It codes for CASSPGHLAKNIQYF. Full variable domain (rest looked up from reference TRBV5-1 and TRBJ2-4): KAGVTQTPRYLIKTRGQQVTLSCSPISGHRSVSWYQQTPGQGLQFLFEYFSETQRNKGNFPGRFSGRQFSNSRSEMNVSTLELGDSALYLCASSPGHLAKNIQYFGAGTRLSVL.

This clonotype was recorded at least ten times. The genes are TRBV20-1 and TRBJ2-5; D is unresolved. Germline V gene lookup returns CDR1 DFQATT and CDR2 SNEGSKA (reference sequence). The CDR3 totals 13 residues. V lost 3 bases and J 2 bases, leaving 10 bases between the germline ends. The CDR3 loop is CSASTDLQETQYF. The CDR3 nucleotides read TGCAGTGCTAGTACGGATTTACAAGAGACCCAGTACTTC.

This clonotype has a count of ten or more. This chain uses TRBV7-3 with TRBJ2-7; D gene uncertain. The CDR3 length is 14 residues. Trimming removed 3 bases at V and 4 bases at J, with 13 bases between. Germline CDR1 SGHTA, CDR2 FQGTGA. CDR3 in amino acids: CASSLSGSGYEQYF. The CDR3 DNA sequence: TGTGCCAGCAGCTTGTCCGGGTCCGGATACGAGCAGTACTTC.

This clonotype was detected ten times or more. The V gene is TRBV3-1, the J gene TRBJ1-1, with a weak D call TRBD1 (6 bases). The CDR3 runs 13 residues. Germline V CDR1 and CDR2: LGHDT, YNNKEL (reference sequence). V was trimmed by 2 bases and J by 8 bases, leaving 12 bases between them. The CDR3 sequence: CASSQYGQPEAFF. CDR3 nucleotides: TGTGCCAGCAGCCAATACGGACAGCCCGAAGCTTTCTTT.

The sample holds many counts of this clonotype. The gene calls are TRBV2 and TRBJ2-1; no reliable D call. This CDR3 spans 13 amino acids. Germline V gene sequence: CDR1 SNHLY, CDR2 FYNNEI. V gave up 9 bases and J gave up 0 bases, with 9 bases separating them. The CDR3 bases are TGTGCCAGTGCTACGAGCTCCTACAATGAGCAGTTCTTC. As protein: CASATSSYNEQFF.

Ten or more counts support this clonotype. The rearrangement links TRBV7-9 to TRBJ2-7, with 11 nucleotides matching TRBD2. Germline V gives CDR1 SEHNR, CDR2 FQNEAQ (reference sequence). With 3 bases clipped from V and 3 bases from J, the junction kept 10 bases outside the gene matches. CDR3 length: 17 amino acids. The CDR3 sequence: CASSFLAGGPGVYEQYF. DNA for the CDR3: TGTGCCAGCAGCTTTTTAGCGGGGGGGCCTGGGGTCTACGAGCAGTACTTC.

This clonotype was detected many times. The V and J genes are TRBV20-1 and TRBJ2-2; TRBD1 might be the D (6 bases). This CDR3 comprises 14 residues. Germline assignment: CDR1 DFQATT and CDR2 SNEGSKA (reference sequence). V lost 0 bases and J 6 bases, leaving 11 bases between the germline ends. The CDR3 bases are TGCAGTGCTAGAGATCAGCAGGGGCCCGGGGAGCTGTTTTTT. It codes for CSARDQQGPGELFF.